The 26 T cell receptor beta chains below come from one sample, sequenced in a study of somatic mutations in cytotoxic T cells in rheumatoid arthritis. The protocol was immunoSEQ multiplex PCR, while the TCRdb copy is restricted to in-frame clones and leaves out a portion. The sample contains some 30,000 clones, roughly 80% of which appear only once. Sequenced material: CD8+ T cells sorted from blood. Receptors were obtained from an adult with rheumatoid arthritis.

The chain uses TRBV27 and TRBJ2-3; D not certain. Germline assignment: CDR1 MNHEY and CDR2 SMNVEV (reference sequence). The CDR3 runs 13 residues. Trimming took 4 bases from V and 0 from J, leaving 5 bases between them. The CDR3 nucleotides are TGTGCCAGCAGTTACGGGAGCACAGATACGCAGTATTTT. It is translated as CASSYGSTDTQYF.

CDR3 sequence reads: CASSFGGISQPQHF. CDR3 DNA sequence: TGTGCCAGCAGTTTTGGGGGCATAAGTCAGCCCCAGCATTTT. The J gene is TRBJ1-5, the V gene TRBV27; D is perhaps TRBD1 (6 bases). V lost 3 bases and J lost 6, with 12 bases in between. Germline CDR1 reads MNHEY; CDR2 reads SMNVEV (reference sequence). The CDR3 extends over 14 amino acids.

This chain connects TRBV15 to TRBJ2-3; TRBD1 might be the D (5 bases). Germline V gene lookup returns CDR1 LNHNV and CDR2 YYDKDF (reference sequence). V was pared by 0 bases and J by 8 bases, with 12 bases between. The CDR3 totals 14 residues. The CDR3 is CATSRDMGPGTQYF. The CDR3 DNA follows: TGTGCCACCAGCAGAGATATGGGGCCTGGTACGCAGTATTTT. Looking up the rest from reference TRBV15 and TRBJ2-3 gives the full variable domain: DAMVIQNPRYQVTQFGKPVTLSCSQTLNHNVMYWYQQKSSQAPKLLFHYYDKDFNNEADTPDNFQSRRPNTSFCFLDIRSPGLGDTAMYLCATSRDMGPGTQYFGPGTRLTVL.

In its sample, this clone was seen once. This chain connects TRBV4-1 to TRBJ2-5, with 11 positions matching TRBD2. Trimming cost V 1 base and J 3 bases; bases outside gene matches: 1. Per the germline V gene, CDR1 is MGHRA and CDR2 is YSYEKL. The CDR3 consists of 15 residues. Here the CDR3 reads CASSQVLAGEETQYF. For the CDR3, the DNA is TGCGCCAGCAGCCAAGTACTAGCGGGAGAAGAGACCCAGTACTTC.

This chain links TRBV9 with TRBJ2-1; tentatively, D is TRBD1 or TRBD2 (5 bases each). The V gene's germline CDR1 is SGDLS and CDR2 YYNGEE. This CDR3 comprises 15 residues. The V end lost 3 bases, the J end lost 3 bases, and 13 bases lay between the germline ends. CDR3 region: CASSEGEQNYNEQFF. As DNA, the CDR3 is TGTGCCAGCAGCGAAGGGGAGCAAAACTACAATGAGCAGTTCTTC.

The V call is TRBV15, the J call TRBJ1-2, with unresolved D. Trimming removed 0 bases from V and 4 bases from J, with 6 bases in between. CDR1 is LNHNV, CDR2 YYDKDF, per germline (reference sequence). This CDR3 spans 13 amino acids. This CDR3 is CATSRDPLYGYTF. The CDR3 nucleotides are TGTGCCACCAGCAGAGATCCCCTCTATGGCTACACCTTC.

The gene calls are TRBV19 and TRBJ2-2; TRBD2 aligns across 8 bases. V trimming: 8 bases; J trimming: 8 bases; junction bases outside the gene matches: 7. CDR3 length: 13 residues. CDR1 LNHDA and CDR2 SQIVND come from the germline V gene (reference sequence). The CDR3 DNA sequence: TGTGCCAGTTCTGATAGCGGGAATGGGGAGCTGTTTTTT. Its translation is CASSDSGNGELFF.

This clone has more than one count but fewer than ten. The chain carries TRBV2 and TRBJ2-7; D not resolved. The CDR3 is made up of 13 amino acids. Germline V gene sequence: CDR1 SNHLY, CDR2 FYNNEI. Trimming removed 6 bases from V and 3 bases from J, with 12 bases in between. The CDR3 loop reads CASRGHLDYEQYF. As DNA, the CDR3 is TGTGCCAGCAGAGGTCACCTGGACTACGAGCAGTACTTC.

The chain couples TRBV4-1 to TRBJ1-4; 11 bases fit TRBD1. The CDR3 runs 18 residues. J was trimmed by 0 bases and V by 4 bases; bases with no gene match: 7. The germline V gene encodes CDR1 MGHRA and CDR2 YSYEKL. CDR3: CASSPKAGQGATNEKLFF. The CDR3 nucleotides are TGCGCCAGCAGCCCCAAGGCGGGACAGGGGGCAACTAATGAAAAACTGTTTTTT.

The chain is built from TRBV11-3 and TRBJ2-5; TRBD1 might be the D (6 bases). Germline CDR1 reads SGHNT; CDR2 reads YENEEA. The length of the CDR3 is 15 residues. V lost 5 bases and J 0 bases, leaving 13 bases between the germline ends. The CDR3 sequence is CASSTYRDNQETQYF. The CDR3 nucleotides read TGTGCCAGCAGCACCTACCGGGACAACCAAGAGACCCAGTACTTC. The variable domain in full, with the rest retrieved from reference TRBV11-3 and TRBJ2-5, is EAGVVQSPRYKIIEKKQPVAFWCNPISGHNTLYWYLQNLGQGPELLIRYENEEAVDDSQLPKDRFSAERLKGVDSTLKIQPAELGDSAVYLCASSTYRDNQETQYFGPGTRLLVL.

This chain links TRBV28 with TRBJ2-1, with TRBD2 matching over 14 bases. This CDR3 is built from 16 residues. The germline CDR1 and CDR2 sequences are MDHEN and SYDVKM. Germline trimming cut 2 bases from V and 7 bases from J; bases unmatched to any gene: 4. The DNA for the CDR3 is TGTGCCAGCAGTTTACCAGGACTAGCGGGGGGAAATGAGCAGTTCTTC. This translates into CASSLPGLAGGNEQFF.

The chain recombines TRBV7-8 with TRBJ1-3; no clear D. The CDR3 length is 18 residues. V was shortened by 5 bases and J by 4 bases, with 24 bases between the two germline ends. Per the germline V gene, CDR1 is SGHVS and CDR2 is FQNEAQ. The CDR3 loop is CASSPTRGYLGSGNTIYF. The CDR3 bases are TGTGCCAGCAGCCCGACACGCGGGTACCTGGGGTCCGGAAACACCATATATTTT.

The rearrangement links TRBV25-1 to TRBJ1-2; TRBD1 matches 9 bases. Looked up from germline, CDR1 is MGHDK and CDR2 is SYGVNS. The ends lost 6 bases at V and 7 bases at J; junction bases unmatched: 9. The CDR3 length is 14 residues. The CDR3 loop is CASRGDRELRGYTF. The DNA of the CDR3 is TGTGCCAGCAGAGGGGACAGGGAGTTACGTGGCTACACCTTC.

V usage is TRBV11-2 and J usage is TRBJ2-3, with TRBD2 as a possible D gene (6 bases). This CDR3 has 15 residues. Germline values: CDR1 SGHAT, CDR2 FQNNGV. With 7 bases removed from V and 5 bases from J, the gap between germline ends came to 19 bases. The CDR3 DNA sequence: TGTGCCAGCACCCCCGCGGGGCGGGAAGGAGATACGCAGTATTTT. Its translation: CASTPAGREGDTQYF.

The chain couples TRBV10-2 to TRBJ1-2, with D possibly matching TRBD1 (6 bases). V was trimmed by 3 bases and J by 4 bases, leaving 12 bases between them. Germline CDR1 reads WSHSY; CDR2 reads SAAADI. The CDR3 length is 14 residues. The CDR3 protein is CASSDPGVPYGYTF. The CDR3 DNA reads as TGCGCCAGCAGTGACCCAGGGGTTCCCTATGGCTACACCTTC.

This clone was seen only once. The chain recombines TRBV19 with TRBJ1-3, with TRBD1 matching 7 bases. This CDR3 region has 17 residues. With V trimmed by 2 bases and J by 1 base, 8 bases remained unmatched. Germline CDR1 reads LNHDA; CDR2 reads SQIVND (reference sequence). In DNA form, the CDR3 reads TGTGCCAGTAGTATATCCCCCCCGGACAGGTCTGGAAACACCATATATTTT. Encoded protein: CASSISPPDRSGNTIYF.

This clone is deemed medium-sized. The chain recombines TRBV6-1 with TRBJ1-3, with no clear D. The V end was cut by 1 base, the J end by 0 bases, with 10 bases between. This CDR3 comprises 16 residues. Germline CDR1 reads MNHNS; CDR2 reads SASEGT. The CDR3 loop is CASSEEGGSSGNTIYF. CDR3 nucleotides: TGTGCCAGCAGTGAAGAAGGAGGGAGCTCTGGAAACACCATATATTTT.

This clone was detected once. The J gene is TRBJ2-1, the V gene TRBV9; D may match TRBD1 or TRBD2 (6 bases each). The germline V and J ends were trimmed by 4 bases and 7 bases, with 12 bases remaining between them. The CDR3 has 13 amino acids. Germline loops: CDR1 SGDLS, CDR2 YYNGEE. CDR3 DNA sequence: TGTGCCAGCAGCCAAGGGGGGAGGAATGAGCAGTTCTTC. Translated, it gives CASSQGGRNEQFF. Full variable domain (remainder filled in from reference TRBV9 and TRBJ2-1): DSGVTQTPKHLITATGQRVTLRCSPRSGDLSVYWYQQSLDQGLQFLIQYYNGEERAKGNILERFSAQQFPDLHSELNLSSLELGDSALYFCASSQGGRNEQFFGPGTRLTVL.

CDR3: CASSATGAPYGYTF. CDR3 nucleotide sequence: TGTGCCAGCAGCGCCACAGGGGCCCCCTATGGCTACACCTTC. This chain joins TRBV9 and TRBJ1-2; 7 bases align to TRBD1. The CDR3 has 14 amino acids. Per germline, CDR1 SGDLS and CDR2 YYNGEE. Losses at the gene ends were 3 bases for V and 4 bases for J; bases not matched to a gene: 6.

The chain uses TRBV27 and TRBJ2-1; the match to TRBD2 covers 10 bases. J gave up 5 bases and V 2 bases, and 3 bases lay outside the gene matches. This CDR3 comprises 15 residues. Per germline, CDR1 MNHEY and CDR2 SMNVEV (reference sequence). As DNA, the CDR3 is TGTGCCAGCAGTTTAAGTAGCGGGGGGCACAATGAGCAGTTCTTC. Protein product: CASSLSSGGHNEQFF.

V is TRBV7-3 and J is TRBJ1-1; D gene ambiguous. Trimming removed 5 bases at V and 0 bases at J, with 4 bases between. This CDR3 has 12 amino acids. The germline gives CDR1 SGHTA, CDR2 FQGTGA. CDR3 residues: CASSGMNTEAFF. The CDR3 DNA sequence: TGTGCCAGCAGCGGCATGAACACTGAAGCTTTCTTT.

The rearrangement uses TRBV4-1 and TRBJ2-7; 9 bases are a match to TRBD1. The CDR3 sequence is 16 residues long. Trimming removed 1 base from V and 0 bases from J; junction bases left unmatched: 4. The germline gives CDR1 MGHRA, CDR2 YSYEKL. CDR3 in amino acids: CASSQVGTGSSYEQYF. The CDR3, as DNA: TGCGCCAGCAGCCAAGTGGGGACAGGGAGCTCCTACGAGCAGTACTTC.

The chain is built from TRBV6-5 and TRBJ1-2; D is uncertain. Looked up from germline, CDR1 is MNHEY and CDR2 is SVGAGI. The CDR3 is 14 residues long. V shed 4 bases and J shed 8 bases, with 17 bases lying between them. The CDR3 nucleotides read TGTGCCAGCAGTTTGGGCCCCTTGATTCGGGGCTACACCTTC. As protein: CASSLGPLIRGYTF.

The chain links TRBV7-6 to TRBJ1-5, with D perhaps matching TRBD1 (6 bases). Trimming took off 5 bases at V and 6 bases at J, with 14 bases between the two ends. CDR1 SGHVS and CDR2 FNYEAQ come from the germline V gene. The CDR3 runs to 14 residues. This chain's CDR3 is CASSMTQGSQPQHF. CDR3 coding DNA: TGTGCCAGCAGCATGACACAGGGATCTCAGCCCCAGCATTTT.

To note about this clone: Mismatch with germline at one junction end may stem from a read error. V and J are TRBV30 and TRBJ1-4; TRBD1 is a possible D gene (5 bases). This CDR3 has 14 amino acids. CDR1 is GTSNPN, CDR2 SVGIG, per germline (reference sequence). CDR3 in amino acids: CAWSNPGFRGKTVF. CDR3 DNA: TGTGCCTGGAGCAACCCAGGGTTTAGGGGAAAAACTGTTTTT.

This sequence joins TRBV29-1 and TRBJ2-7, with TRBD2 matching 10 bases. V lost 6 bases to trimming and J lost 4 bases; unmatched junction nucleotides: 9. Germline V CDR1 and CDR2: SQVTM, ANQGSEA. There are 14 residues in the CDR3. DNA of the CDR3: TGCAGCGTCCGGACTAGCGGCAAGCCATACGAGCAGTACTTC. Amino acids: CSVRTSGKPYEQYF.